The source of this T cell receptor beta chain is a study of OX40 agonist ivuxolimab in advanced cancers. On this clone: The antigen remains unidentified.

Repertoires were generated with immunoSEQ multiplex PCR, while TCRdb's copy carries only in-frame clones and drops some. The table lists approximately 99,000 clones, 85% to 90% of them singletons. The study, taken as a whole, reports: Clonal expansion in partial responders at 0.1-3.0 mg/kg ranked among the lowest. In CD8+ T cells, expanded clones were on average more numerous than in CD4+.

Trimming cost V 4 bases and J 7 bases, with 16 bases left between them. Germline V gene lookup returns CDR1 SEHNR and CDR2 FQNEAQ (reference sequence). This CDR3 comprises 14 residues. This specimen consisted of CD4+ or CD8+ T cells sorted from blood, obtained in a trial of the OX40 agonist ivuxolimab. The sequence was collected from an adult with an advanced solid tumor such as melanoma, head and neck, liver or kidney cancer. This chain uses TRBV7-9 with TRBJ1-2, with D possibly matching TRBD1 (5 bases). The CDR3 DNA is TGTGCCAGCAGCTCCAGGGCGGGGGTTTCTGGCTACACCTTC. Its protein is CASSSRAGVSGYTF.